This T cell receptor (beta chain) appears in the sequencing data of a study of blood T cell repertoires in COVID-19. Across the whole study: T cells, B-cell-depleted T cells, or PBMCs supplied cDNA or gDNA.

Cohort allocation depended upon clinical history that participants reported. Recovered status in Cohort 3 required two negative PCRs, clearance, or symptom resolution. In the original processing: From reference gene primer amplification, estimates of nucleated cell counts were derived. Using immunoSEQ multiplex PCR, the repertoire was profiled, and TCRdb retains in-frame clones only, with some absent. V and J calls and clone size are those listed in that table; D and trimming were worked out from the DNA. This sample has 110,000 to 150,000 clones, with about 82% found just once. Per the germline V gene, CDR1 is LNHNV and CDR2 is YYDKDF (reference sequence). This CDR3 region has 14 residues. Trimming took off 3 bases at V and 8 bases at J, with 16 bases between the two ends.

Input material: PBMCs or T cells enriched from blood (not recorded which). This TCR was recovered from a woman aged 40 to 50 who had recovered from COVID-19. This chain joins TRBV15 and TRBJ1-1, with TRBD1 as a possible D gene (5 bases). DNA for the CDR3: TGTGCCACCAGCAGCCTCAGGGAAGATGGGGAAGCTTTCTTT. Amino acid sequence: CATSSLREDGEAFF.